The present TCR beta chain was sequenced within a study of T-cell reconstitution after alpha-beta-depleted transplantation in children. Between the trimmed V and J ends, which lost 1 base and 5 bases, there was a span of 9 bases. This CDR3 region has 14 residues. Unique molecular identifiers were built into the TCRbeta library. TCRdb independently ran MiXCR on the PCR reads; one entry per CDR3 protein. The repertoire holds around 380,000 distinct CDR3 sequences, approximately 10% seen once, with roughly 6% in the top ten. The V and J genes are TRBV12-3 or TRBV12-4 and TRBJ1-5; D might be TRBD1 (5 bases). The clonotype comes from a human donor who donated a stem cell graft to a child with acute myeloid leukemia. The sequenced sample was PBMCs from the stem cell graft donor, obtained from the stem cell graft. The DNA for the CDR3 is TGTGCCAGCAGTTTAGGGGGCCACTATCAGCCCCAGCATTTT. Its translation is CASSLGGHYQPQHF.